Listed here is a single TCR beta chain. The sample originates from a study of cytomegalovirus exposure and HLA in healthy donors. PCR primers comprised 60 Vbeta and 13 Jbeta primers. Assay used: immunoSEQ multiplex PCR; TCRdb lists only in-frame clones, some missing. This repertoire shows 130,000 to 150,000 clones, roughly 80% found once; its top ten account for 4.1%. Germline loops: CDR1 GTSNPN, CDR2 SVGIG (reference sequence). CDR3 length: 15 residues. J lost 9 bases, V lost 3 bases, and 12 bases had no gene match. Sequencing was carried out using PBMCs. The chain uses TRBV30 and TRBJ1-5, with 9 bases lining up with TRBD1. The TCR originated in a middle-aged man in good health and CMV-seropositive. This CDR3 reads CAWRGGTGPSSPQHF. The CDR3 region has the DNA TGTGCCTGGAGGGGAGGGACAGGGCCTTCGTCGCCCCAGCATTTT.